Listed below are T cell receptor beta chains from one sample, sequenced in a study of Ad26.COV2.S vaccination and SARS-CoV-2 variants. The repertoire was sequenced with immunoSEQ multiplex PCR; TCRdb's copy has only in-frame clones and lacks some. The sample includes 350,000 to 500,000 clones, more than 80% of them seen just once. The sequencing used peripheral blood, collected in a trial of Ad26.COV2.S vaccine versus placebo. The source of these receptors is a person between 18 and 59 years old who received the Ad26.COV2.S COVID-19 vaccine or a placebo. Each CDR3 is given with its conserved first and last residue. Each record gives: V gene, clone size, CDR3 length, D gene, J gene, CDR3 DNA, CDR3 protein. D genes are given only for firm matches. The size of a clone is reported for some rows only, either as once, few or many, or as a class for expanded clones.

V: TRBV11-2; size: -; length: 13; D: -; J: TRBJ1-2; DNA: TGTGCCAGCAGCTTAAACGGATTGAGGGGCTACACCTTC; CDR3: CASSLNGLRGYTF
V: TRBV6-2/TRBV6-3; size: -; length: 15; D: -; J: TRBJ1-5; DNA: TGTGCCAGCAGTACTGTGGGTTATAGCAATCAGCCCCAGCATTTT; CDR3: CASSTVGYSNQPQHF
V: TRBV1; size: -; length: 13; D: -; J: TRBJ2-5; DNA: TGCACCAGCAGCCAAAAGAGACAAGAGACCCAGTACTTC; CDR3: CTSSQKRQETQYF
V: TRBV18; size: -; length: 15; D: -; J: TRBJ1-1; DNA: TGTGCCAGCTCACCATTCGACGGACTGAACACTGAAGCTTTCTTT; CDR3: CASSPFDGLNTEAFF
V: TRBV6-5; size: -; length: 14; D: -; J: TRBJ2-2; DNA: TGTGCCAGCAGTTACGGGAAAAACACCGGGGAGCTGTTTTTT; CDR3: CASSYGKNTGELFF
V: TRBV5-5; size: -; length: 15; D: -; J: TRBJ1-5; DNA: TGTGCCAGCAGCTTGATCTCCGCCCGCAATCAGCCCCAGCATTTT; CDR3: CASSLISARNQPQHF
V: TRBV5-1; size: -; length: 16; D: TRBD2; J: TRBJ2-2; DNA: TGCGCCAGCAGCCTCCTAGCGGGAGTGAACACCGGGGAGCTGTTTTTT; CDR3: CASSLLAGVNTGELFF
V: TRBV19; size: -; length: 12; D: -; J: TRBJ1-1; DNA: TGTGCCAGTAGAGGACAGAACACTGAAGCTTTCTTT; CDR3: CASRGQNTEAFF
V: TRBV19; size: -; length: 16; D: TRBD2; J: TRBJ2-1; DNA: TGTGCCAGTACCCCACCACTAGCGGGAGGGCCGAATGAGCAGTTCTTC; CDR3: CASTPPLAGGPNEQFF
V: TRBV20-1; size: -; length: 14; D: TRBD2; J: TRBJ2-1; DNA: TGCAGTGCTAGTAGTAGCGGGTCCTACAATGAGCAGTTCTTC; CDR3: CSASSSGSYNEQFF
V: TRBV27; size: -; length: 15; D: -; J: TRBJ1-3; DNA: TGTGCCAGCAGTTTGACCTATACCTCTGGAAACACCATATATTTT; CDR3: CASSLTYTSGNTIYF
V: TRBV24-1; size: -; length: 13; D: -; J: TRBJ1-2; DNA: TGTGCCACCAGTGATTTGAACTGGGATGGCTACACCTTC; CDR3: CATSDLNWDGYTF
V: TRBV9; size: -; length: 16; D: -; J: TRBJ2-7; DNA: TGTGCCAGCAGCCCCACCCCTTGGGGGGGGCTAGGTGAGCAGTACTTC; CDR3: CASSPTPWGGLGEQYF
V: TRBV19; size: -; length: 17; D: -; J: TRBJ2-7; DNA: TGTGCCAGTAGCCAATCGGGGTCCTCGGGGGTGCACTACGAGCAGTACTTC; CDR3: CASSQSGSSGVHYEQYF
V: TRBV11-2; size: -; length: 13; D: -; J: TRBJ2-1; DNA: TGTGCCAGCAGCTTCTCGCCGGGCGATGAGCAGTTCTTC; CDR3: CASSFSPGDEQFF
V: TRBV28; size: -; length: 15; D: -; J: TRBJ2-7; DNA: TGTGCCAGCAGTTTACCTACCACCCCACAGGCCGAGCAGTACTTC; CDR3: CASSLPTTPQAEQYF
V: TRBV12-3/TRBV12-4; size: -; length: 13; D: -; J: TRBJ2-5; DNA: TGTGCCAGCAGTTCGGGACTCAAAGAGACCCAGTACTTC; CDR3: CASSSGLKETQYF
V: TRBV27; size: -; length: 13; D: -; J: TRBJ2-7; DNA: TGTGCCAGCAGTATATCAAAAAACTACGAGCAGTACTTC; CDR3: CASSISKNYEQYF
V: TRBV5-4; size: -; length: 13; D: TRBD2; J: TRBJ2-7; DNA: TGTGCCAGCAGGACTAGCGGGAGGACCGAGCAGTACTTC; CDR3: CASRTSGRTEQYF
V: TRBV21-1; size: -; length: 14; D: -; J: TRBJ1-2; DNA: TGTGCCAGCAATTCGGACAGAGCTAACTATGGCTACACCTTC; CDR3: CASNSDRANYGYTF
V: TRBV5-4; size: -; length: 16; D: -; J: TRBJ1-2; DNA: TGTGCCAGCAGCTTGGGGGGAACCTTAACCCCTGATGGCTACACCTTC; CDR3: CASSLGGTLTPDGYTF
V: TRBV7-9; size: -; length: 15; D: -; J: TRBJ1-5; DNA: TGTGCCAGCAGCTCCTCCCTGGGAGGTAATCAGCCCCAGCATTTT; CDR3: CASSSSLGGNQPQHF
V: TRBV5-5; size: -; length: 16; D: TRBD2; J: TRBJ2-3; DNA: TGTGCCAGCAGCTTGGGACTAGCGGGAGATGTAGATACGCAGTATTTT; CDR3: CASSLGLAGDVDTQYF
V: TRBV5-8; size: -; length: 14; D: TRBD1; J: TRBJ1-1; DNA: TGTGCCAGCAGCGGGACAGGAGGGAGGACTGAAGCTTTCTTT; CDR3: CASSGTGGRTEAFF
V: TRBV21-1; size: -; length: 14; D: -; J: TRBJ2-7; DNA: TGTGCCAGCAGCAAAAGAGACCGGGGGCCCGTGCAGTACTTC; CDR3: CASSKRDRGPVQYF
V: TRBV7-9; size: -; length: 13; D: TRBD1; J: TRBJ1-4; DNA: TGTGCCAGCACTGAGACAGGGACCGAAAAACTGTTTTTT; CDR3: CASTETGTEKLFF
V: TRBV30; size: -; length: 11; D: -; J: TRBJ2-1; DNA: TGTGCCAGGACAGTTTACAATGAGCAGTTCTTC; CDR3: CARTVYNEQFF
V: TRBV18; size: -; length: 13; D: TRBD1; J: TRBJ1-2; DNA: TGTGCCAGCTCTAGACAGGGAGTTAACGGCTACACCTTC; CDR3: CASSRQGVNGYTF
V: TRBV12-5; size: -; length: 15; D: -; J: TRBJ2-2; DNA: TGTGCTAGTGGTTTCGGAGTCGCGAACACCGGGGAGCTGTTTTTT; CDR3: CASGFGVANTGELFF
V: TRBV19; size: -; length: 14; D: -; J: TRBJ1-1; DNA: TGTGCCAGTAGTATACAGGGTACGGACACTGAAGCTTTCTTT; CDR3: CASSIQGTDTEAFF
V: TRBV28; size: -; length: 14; D: TRBD1; J: TRBJ1-2; DNA: TGTGCCAGCAGTCTGACAGGGGGCGCCTATGGCTACACCTTC; CDR3: CASSLTGGAYGYTF
V: TRBV5-8; size: -; length: 12; D: -; J: TRBJ2-1; DNA: TGTGCCAGCAGCTTGGGCCGATTCGAGCAGTTCTTC; CDR3: CASSLGRFEQFF
V: TRBV19; size: -; length: 14; D: -; J: TRBJ2-7; DNA: TGTGCCAGTAGTACTCTGCTTATAAGCCCCGAGCAGTACTTC; CDR3: CASSTLLISPEQYF
V: TRBV15; size: -; length: 15; D: -; J: TRBJ1-1; DNA: TGTGCCACCAGCAGAGATGGGGCAGCTAACACTGAAGCTTTCTTT; CDR3: CATSRDGAANTEAFF
V: TRBV12-5; size: -; length: 16; D: -; J: TRBJ2-5; DNA: TGTGCTAGTGGTTTGTGGGGCCCGACAGTCAAAGAGACCCAGTACTTC; CDR3: CASGLWGPTVKETQYF
V: TRBV28; size: -; length: 16; D: -; J: TRBJ2-7; DNA: TGTGCCAGCAGCCCAATGGACACCTTAGTGACCTACGAGCAGTACTTC; CDR3: CASSPMDTLVTYEQYF
V: TRBV5-1; size: once; length: 15; D: TRBD2; J: TRBJ2-3; DNA: TGCGCCAGCAGCTCGTTAAGCGGGAGCGCAGATACGCAGTATTTT; CDR3: CASSSLSGSADTQYF
V: TRBV4-2; size: -; length: 15; D: -; J: TRBJ2-7; DNA: TGTGCCAGCAGCCAAGATCGGACCCTCTCCTACGAGCAGTACTTC; CDR3: CASSQDRTLSYEQYF
V: TRBV28; size: -; length: 16; D: TRBD1; J: TRBJ2-1; DNA: TGTGCCAGCAGTTTGCGCGACAGGGTTTTAAACAATGAGCAGTTCTTC; CDR3: CASSLRDRVLNNEQFF
V: TRBV7-2; size: -; length: 14; D: TRBD1; J: TRBJ1-1; DNA: TGTGCCAGCAGACGACAGGGGGCGAACACTGAAGCTTTCTTT; CDR3: CASRRQGANTEAFF
V: TRBV30; size: -; length: 15; D: -; J: TRBJ2-7; DNA: TGTGCCTGGAGTGCCCCGGGAAGGGCAAGCCACGAGCAGTACTTC; CDR3: CAWSAPGRASHEQYF
V: TRBV5-1; size: -; length: 15; D: TRBD1; J: TRBJ2-3; DNA: TGCGCCAGCAGCCCGAGGACAGGGTCGGCAGATACGCAGTATTTT; CDR3: CASSPRTGSADTQYF
V: TRBV6-2/TRBV6-3; size: -; length: 19; D: TRBD1; J: TRBJ1-5; DNA: TGTGCCAGCAGTGCGCGCGCTGCCGGGACAGGGCGAAGCAATCAGCCCCAGCATTTT; CDR3: CASSARAAGTGRSNQPQHF
V: TRBV5-1; size: -; length: 17; D: -; J: TRBJ2-1; DNA: TGCGCCAGCAGCTACGCTAGGACTTTCAGCTCCTACAATGAGCAGTTCTTC; CDR3: CASSYARTFSSYNEQFF
V: TRBV7-9; size: -; length: 16; D: TRBD1; J: TRBJ1-1; DNA: TGTGCCAGCAGCTTAGTTGGACAGGGGGCCGCCACTGAAGCTTTCTTT; CDR3: CASSLVGQGAATEAFF
V: TRBV15; size: -; length: 14; D: -; J: TRBJ2-7; DNA: TGTGCCACCAGCACGCGGAATCAGGGAGGCGAGCAGTACTTC; CDR3: CATSTRNQGGEQYF
V: TRBV21-1; size: -; length: 18; D: -; J: TRBJ2-1; DNA: TGTGCCAGCAGCAAAGTGCTTTACACAGGGAACAACTACAATGAGCAGTTCTTC; CDR3: CASSKVLYTGNNYNEQFF
V: TRBV10-3; size: -; length: 15; D: TRBD1; J: TRBJ1-1; DNA: TGTGCCACGACCCGCGCGACAGGGTTGAACACTGAAGCTTTCTTT; CDR3: CATTRATGLNTEAFF
V: TRBV24-1; size: -; length: 16; D: -; J: TRBJ2-3; DNA: TGTGCCACCAGTGATTTACCCGACAGATTCACAGATACGCAGTATTTT; CDR3: CATSDLPDRFTDTQYF
V: TRBV27; size: -; length: 17; D: -; J: TRBJ2-2; DNA: TGTGCCAGCAGTCGTGTCCCTTCCCGGGAGCGCACCGGGGAGCTGTTTTTT; CDR3: CASSRVPSRERTGELFF
V: TRBV3-1/TRBV3-2; size: -; length: 16; D: -; J: TRBJ2-7; DNA: TGTGCCAGCAGCCATGGAGGCCACCGCTCCTCCTACGAGCAGTACTTC; CDR3: CASSHGGHRSSYEQYF
V: TRBV18; size: -; length: 14; D: TRBD2; J: TRBJ2-7; DNA: TGTGCCAGCTCACCAGTAACTAGCGGCTACGAGCAGTACTTC; CDR3: CASSPVTSGYEQYF
V: TRBV14; size: -; length: 15; D: TRBD2; J: TRBJ2-2; DNA: TGTGCCAGCAGCCGAGCGGGAGGAATGCCCGGGGAGCTGTTTTTT; CDR3: CASSRAGGMPGELFF
V: TRBV7-8; size: -; length: 12; D: -; J: TRBJ2-1; DNA: TGTGCCAGCAGCTTCGTCGGGAATGAGCAGTTCTTC; CDR3: CASSFVGNEQFF
V: TRBV6-6; size: -; length: 13; D: -; J: TRBJ1-1; DNA: TGTGCCAGCAGTTACCGGTCGTCCACTGAAGCTTTCTTT; CDR3: CASSYRSSTEAFF
V: TRBV6-4; size: few; length: 21; D: TRBD2; J: TRBJ2-4; DNA: TGTGCCAGCAGTGACTCGTTGCGGGAGGGGTTGGTTGGTACGGCCAAAAACATTCAGTACTTC; CDR3: CASSDSLREGLVGTAKNIQYF
V: TRBV11-2; size: -; length: 14; D: -; J: TRBJ2-2; DNA: TGTGCCAGCAGCTTAGTCGCGGTCACCGGGGAGCTGTTTTTT; CDR3: CASSLVAVTGELFF
V: TRBV12-3/TRBV12-4; size: -; length: 12; D: -; J: TRBJ2-7; DNA: TGTGCCAGCAGTTTGGCAGCCTACGAGCAGTACTTC; CDR3: CASSLAAYEQYF